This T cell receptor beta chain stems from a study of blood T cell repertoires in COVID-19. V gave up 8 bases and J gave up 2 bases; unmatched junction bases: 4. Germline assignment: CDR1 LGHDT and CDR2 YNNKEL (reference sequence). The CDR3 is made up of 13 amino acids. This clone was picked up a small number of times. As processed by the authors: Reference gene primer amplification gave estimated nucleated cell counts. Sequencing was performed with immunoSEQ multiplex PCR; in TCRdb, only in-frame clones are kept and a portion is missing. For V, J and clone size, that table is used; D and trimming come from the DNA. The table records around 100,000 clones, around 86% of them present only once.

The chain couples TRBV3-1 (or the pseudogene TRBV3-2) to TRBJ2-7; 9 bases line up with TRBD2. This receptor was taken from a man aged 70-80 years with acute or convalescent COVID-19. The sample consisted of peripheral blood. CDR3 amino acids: CASLLAGTYEQYF. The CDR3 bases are TGTGCCAGCCTACTAGCGGGTACCTACGAGCAGTACTTC.